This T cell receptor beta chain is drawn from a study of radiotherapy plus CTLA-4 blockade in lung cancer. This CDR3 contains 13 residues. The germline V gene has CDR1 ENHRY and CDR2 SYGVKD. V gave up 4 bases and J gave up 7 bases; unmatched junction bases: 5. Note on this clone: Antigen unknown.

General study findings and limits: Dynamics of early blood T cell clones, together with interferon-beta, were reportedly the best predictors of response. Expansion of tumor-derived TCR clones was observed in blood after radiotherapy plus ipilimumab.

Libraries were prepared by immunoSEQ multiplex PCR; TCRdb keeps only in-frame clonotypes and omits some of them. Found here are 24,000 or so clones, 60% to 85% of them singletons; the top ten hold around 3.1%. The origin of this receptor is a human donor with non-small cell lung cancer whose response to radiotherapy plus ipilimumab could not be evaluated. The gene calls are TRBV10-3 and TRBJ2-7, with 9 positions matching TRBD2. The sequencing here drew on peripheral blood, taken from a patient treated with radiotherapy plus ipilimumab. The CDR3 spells CAISAAGGLEQYF. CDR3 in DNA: TGTGCCATCAGTGCGGCGGGAGGGCTTGAGCAGTACTTC.